This T cell receptor (beta chain) is drawn from a study of glioma-infiltrating T cells. About the research overall: Dexamethasone exposure before glioma surgery was limited to six or fewer days.

TCR alpha and beta CDR3 regions were amplified from RNA using iRepertoire nested multiplex PCR. One entry per CDR3 protein, called by TCRdb with MiXCR from the multiplex PCR reads. The data hold a few hundred thousand distinct CDR3 sequences, with 41% observed a single time. This CDR3 is built from 15 residues. Germline V gene lookup returns CDR1 SEHNR and CDR2 FQNEAQ (reference sequence). Study findings and constraints: Only very few CDR3 sequences appeared in both tissue and blood. Tissue-blood divergence was below expectation in non-neoplastic patients, above in gliomas.

Comment on this clonotype: Its antigen is still unknown. One end of the junction fails to match germline, which may point to a read error.

This clonotype was obtained from a human donor with low-grade glioma or glioblastoma, undergoing nonglioma brain surgery, or in good health (not recorded which). The material sequenced was glioma tissue, nonneoplastic brain tissue, or PBMCs (not recorded which). The rearrangement uses TRBV7-9 and TRBJ2-3, with 9 bases lining up with TRBD1. The CDR3: CVSSLRTGGEDTQYF. CDR3 nucleotide sequence: TGTGTCAGCAGCCTGCGCACAGGGGGCGAGGATACGCAGTATTTT. Looking up the rest from reference TRBV7-9 and TRBJ2-3 gives the full variable domain: DTGVSQNPRHKITKRGQNVTFRCDPISEHNRLYWYRQTLGQGPEFLTYFQNEAQLEKSRLLSDRFSAERPKGSFSTLEIQRTEQGDSAMYLCVSSLRTGGEDTQYFGPGTRLTVL.